A single sample is the source of the 24 T cell receptor beta chains below, sequenced in a study of blood T cell repertoires in COVID-19. The data were produced by immunoSEQ multiplex PCR, yet TCRdb's version contains in-frame clones alone and is incomplete. The table records 150,000 to 200,000 clones, approximately 89% of them present only once. The sequencing input was peripheral blood. The receptors were gathered from a man aged 65 to 79 with acute or convalescent COVID-19.

The chain employs TRBV4-2 and TRBJ1-3; D unclear. The CDR3 sequence is 16 residues long. V lost 1 base and J lost 2, with 12 bases in between. CDR1 and CDR2 from the germline V gene are LGHNA and YNFKEQ. CDR3 protein: CASSQGGAGTGNTIYF. CDR3 sequence (DNA): TGTGCCAGCAGCCAAGGAGGCGCGGGGACTGGAAACACCATATATTTT.

This rearrangement joins TRBV5-1 to TRBJ2-7; D perhaps matches TRBD1 (5 bases). The CDR3 extends over 14 amino acids. V lost 3 bases, J lost 0 bases, and 10 bases lay in between. Germline V gene data show CDR1 as SGHRS and CDR2 as YFSETQ. CDR3 coding DNA: TGCGCCAGCAGCTCCCCGCAGGGCTCCTACGAGCAGTACTTC. Translation gives CASSSPQGSYEQYF. The whole variable domain, remainder taken from reference TRBV5-1 and TRBJ2-7, is KAGVTQTPRYLIKTRGQQVTLSCSPISGHRSVSWYQQTPGQGLQFLFEYFSETQRNKGNFPGRFSGRQFSNSRSEMNVSTLELGDSALYLCASSSPQGSYEQYFGPGTRLTVT.

This chain connects TRBV20-1 to TRBJ1-2; 8 nucleotides match TRBD1. In germline, CDR1 is DFQATT, CDR2 SNEGSKA (reference sequence). The CDR3 loop spans 15 amino acids. With V trimmed by 3 bases and J by 2 bases, 8 bases remained unmatched. The CDR3 reads CSASGKTGANYGYTF. The CDR3, as DNA: TGCAGTGCTAGTGGGAAGACAGGGGCAAACTATGGCTACACCTTC.

The V and J genes are TRBV5-1 and TRBJ2-1, with 7 bases that match TRBD2. The germline CDR1 and CDR2 sequences are SGHRS and YFSETQ. V dropped 3 bases and J dropped 7; count of bases not matched to a gene: 10. This CDR3 spans 15 amino acids. CDR3 sequence: CASSSPSGSGNEQFF. CDR3 coding DNA: TGCGCCAGCAGCTCCCCTAGCGGCTCAGGTAATGAGCAGTTCTTC.

The count of this clone is one. Within the sample, other DNA sequences also encode this same CDR3. V usage is TRBV3-1 (or the pseudogene TRBV3-2) and J usage is TRBJ1-2; 7 bases align to TRBD1. The CDR3 has 14 residues. Germline trimming cut 4 bases from V and 4 bases from J; bases unmatched to any gene: 6. Germline V gene sequence: CDR1 LGHDT, CDR2 YNNKEL (reference sequence). CDR3: CASSRDSYLYGYTF. The CDR3 bases are TGTGCCAGCAGCCGGGACAGCTACCTCTATGGCTACACCTTC.

The chain uses TRBV11-2 and TRBJ2-1; no definite D call. The germline CDR1 and CDR2 sequences are SGHAT and FQNNGV. This CDR3 is 12 amino acids long. The V end lost 4 bases, the J end lost 2 bases, and 3 bases lay between the germline ends. For the CDR3, the DNA is TGTGCCAGCAGCTCTGCCTACAATGAGCAGTTCTTC. Translation gives CASSSAYNEQFF.

The rearrangement uses TRBV7-8 and TRBJ1-4; tentatively, D is TRBD1 (5 bases). The germline V and J ends were trimmed by 5 bases and 7 bases, with 17 bases remaining between them. Germline CDR1 and CDR2: SGHVS and FQNEAQ. The CDR3 is 15 residues long. The CDR3 protein is CASSQGTPGGEKLFF. CDR3 nucleotide sequence: TGTGCCAGCAGCCAAGGGACGCCGGGAGGTGAAAAACTGTTTTTT.

This clone was picked up one time. The chain couples TRBV5-1 to TRBJ1-2; perhaps TRBD1 as D (6 bases). The V end was cut by 0 bases, the J end by 4 bases, with 13 bases between. This CDR3 spans 15 amino acids. Germline V gene lookup returns CDR1 SGHRS and CDR2 YFSETQ. The CDR3 DNA sequence: TGCGCCAGCAGCTTGGCGCAGGGGCCCCTCTATGGCTACACCTTC. It translates to CASSLAQGPLYGYTF.

The chain carries TRBV2 and TRBJ1-5, with D possibly being TRBD1 (5 bases). Trimming pared 4 bases from V and 2 bases from J, leaving 6 bases between. Germline lookup yields CDR1 SNHLY and CDR2 FYNNEI. This CDR3 is 13 amino acids long. The CDR3 bases are TGTGCCAGCAGTGGGGGGGGCAATCAGCCCCAGCATTTT. Translated, it gives CASSGGGNQPQHF.

The V call is TRBV19, the J call TRBJ1-2; D possibly corresponds to TRBD1 (6 bases). V dropped 3 bases and J dropped 4 bases, with 9 bases sitting between them. The CDR3 is made up of 13 amino acids. Germline V CDR1 and CDR2: LNHDA, SQIVND (reference sequence). The DNA of the CDR3 is TGTGCCAGTAGTATTGGGACAAGCTATGGCTACACCTTC. It codes for CASSIGTSYGYTF. Based on the CDR3 plus reference TRBV19 and TRBJ1-2, the full variable domain is DGGITQSPKYLFRKEGQNVTLSCEQNLNHDAMYWYRQDPGQGLRLIYYSQIVNDFQKGDIAEGYSVSREKKESFPLTVTSAQKNPTAFYLCASSIGTSYGYTFGSGTRLTVV.

This chain links TRBV12-5 with TRBJ1-4; the D is unclear. Germline CDR1 is LGHNT and CDR2 is FRNRAP. The germline V and J ends were trimmed by 2 bases and 4 bases, with 11 bases remaining between them. The CDR3 runs 15 residues. The CDR3, as DNA: TGTGCTAGTGGTTTGCCCGGGAAGAATAATGAAAAACTGTTTTTT. Translated, it gives CASGLPGKNNEKLFF.

The rearrangement joins TRBV7-9 to TRBJ2-1; 10 bases are shared with TRBD2. V lost 5 bases and J lost 0; bases outside the gene matches: 7. Germline V gives CDR1 SEHNR, CDR2 FQNEAQ (reference sequence). This CDR3 has 17 amino acids. The CDR3 loop reads CASSLGTSARSYNEQFF. The CDR3 nucleotides read TGTGCCAGCAGCCTCGGGACTAGCGCCCGCTCCTACAATGAGCAGTTCTTC. Together with reference TRBV7-9 and TRBJ2-1, the CDR3 gives the full variable domain: DTGVSQNPRHKITKRGQNVTFRCDPISEHNRLYWYRQTLGQGPEFLTYFQNEAQLEKSRLLSDRFSAERPKGSFSTLEIQRTEQGDSAMYLCASSLGTSARSYNEQFFGPGTRLTVL.

The chain is built from TRBV7-2 and TRBJ2-5; 12 bases line up with TRBD2. Trimming at V came to 5 bases and at J to 5 bases, leaving 9 bases not matched to a gene. Per germline, CDR1 SGHTA and CDR2 FQGNSA. The CDR3 is made up of 16 amino acids. Written as DNA, the CDR3 is TGTGCCAGCAGCCGTGGGCCTAGCGGGGGGGCGGAGACCCAGTACTTC. Amino acids: CASSRGPSGGAETQYF.

The V gene is TRBV24-1, the J gene TRBJ2-7, with 8 bases matching TRBD1. This CDR3 region has 15 residues. CDR1 is KGHDR, CDR2 SFDVKD, per germline. V was clipped by 6 bases and J by 1 base; unmatched bases: 7. This CDR3 reads CATSIGQGASYEQYF. The CDR3 nucleotides are TGTGCCACCAGTATTGGCCAGGGGGCTTCCTACGAGCAGTACTTC.

The CDR3 region is CAGLRGGRYTF. CDR3 DNA: TGTGCTGGCCTGAGGGGAGGTCGCTACACCTTC. This chain links TRBV30 with TRBJ1-2; D possibly corresponds to TRBD1 (5 bases). The germline V gene encodes CDR1 GTSNPN and CDR2 SVGIG (reference sequence). This CDR3 region has 11 residues.

The V and J genes are TRBV7-9 and TRBJ1-4; maybe TRBD1 (5 bases). V was clipped by 5 bases and J by 1 base, with 14 bases between them. This CDR3 is 16 amino acids long. In germline, CDR1 is SEHNR, CDR2 FQNEAQ (reference sequence). The CDR3 bases are TGTGCCAGCAGCCAGGTCGGGGGAGGAACTAATGAAAAACTGTTTTTT. Translation gives CASSQVGGGTNEKLFF. The variable domain in full, completed from reference TRBV7-9 and TRBJ1-4, reads DTGVSQNPRHKITKRGQNVTFRCDPISEHNRLYWYRQTLGQGPEFLTYFQNEAQLEKSRLLSDRFSAERPKGSFSTLEIQRTEQGDSAMYLCASSQVGGGTNEKLFFGSGTQLSVL.

The V call is TRBV2, the J call TRBJ1-3, with 7 nucleotides matching TRBD1. The CDR3 extends over 14 amino acids. The germline CDR1 and CDR2 sequences are SNHLY and FYNNEI. The junction had 6 bases not matched to a gene; V was cut back by 6 bases and J by 4 bases. The CDR3 loop reads CASSVQGRGNTIYF. In DNA, the CDR3 is TGTGCCAGCAGCGTACAGGGGAGGGGAAACACCATATATTTT.

The genes are TRBV28 and TRBJ1-5; a weak D match, TRBD1 (5 bases). The CDR3 covers 15 residues. Germline CDR1 and CDR2: MDHEN and SYDVKM. Trimming removed 6 bases from V and 5 bases from J, with 17 bases in between. The CDR3 sequence is CASSPGGGRHQPQHF. CDR3 nucleotide sequence: TGTGCCAGCAGCCCGGGCGGGGGGAGGCATCAGCCCCAGCATTTT.

J is TRBJ2-5 and V is TRBV7-9, with D maybe TRBD2 (7 bases). Trimming stripped 5 bases from V and 4 bases from J, with 20 bases between. This CDR3 is 16 amino acids long. The germline CDR1 and CDR2 sequences are SEHNR and FQNEAQ (reference sequence). The DNA for the CDR3 is TGTGCCAGCAGCCCTGGTGGGGGGGCTTTTCGAGAGACCCAGTACTTC. This encodes CASSPGGGAFRETQYF.

The gene calls are TRBV7-2 and TRBJ2-5; the D gene is possibly TRBD1 (6 bases). CDR3 length equals 14 residues. CDR1 and CDR2 from the germline V gene are SGHTA and FQGNSA. Trimming took 6 bases from V and 2 from J, leaving 13 bases between them. The CDR3 here is CASRPSRGQETQYF. The CDR3 coding sequence is TGTGCCAGCAGACCCTCCAGGGGACAAGAGACCCAGTACTTC.

Here the CDR3 reads CASSYSGGPSEQYF. CDR3 nucleotides: TGTGCCAGCAGTTACTCGGGGGGGCCTTCCGAGCAGTACTTC. This sequence joins TRBV6-5 and TRBJ2-7; weak D call: TRBD2 (7 bases). V lost 0 bases, J lost 6 bases, and 12 bases lay in between. This CDR3 has 14 residues. Per germline, CDR1 MNHEY and CDR2 SVGAGI.

CDR3 bases: TGCGCCAGCAGCGGGGTGACAGGGAACACCGGGGAGCTGTTTTTT. This sequence encodes CASSGVTGNTGELFF. The gene calls are TRBV5-1 and TRBJ2-2; TRBD1 might be the D (6 bases). CDR1 and CDR2 (germline): SGHRS, YFSETQ. V lost 4 bases and J 1 base, leaving 11 bases between the germline ends. The CDR3 covers 15 residues.

The gene calls are TRBV5-1 and TRBJ2-1; TRBD2 matches at 7 bases. The CDR3 spans 16 residues. Germline V gene data show CDR1 as SGHRS and CDR2 as YFSETQ. V lost 2 bases to trimming and J lost 8 bases; unmatched junction nucleotides: 13. CDR3 bases: TGCGCCAGCAGCTTCTTAGCGGGCCAGGCGGGGGATGAGCAGTTCTTC. Translated, it gives CASSFLAGQAGDEQFF.

The rearrangement uses TRBV27 and TRBJ2-1, with 7 bases fitting TRBD2. The CDR3 has 16 residues. With 6 bases clipped from V and 2 bases from J, the junction kept 10 bases outside the gene matches. Germline V gene lookup returns CDR1 MNHEY and CDR2 SMNVEV (reference sequence). The DNA for the CDR3 is TGTGCCAGCAGACCCATCTCTAGCGGAGCCTACAATGAGCAGTTCTTC. This sequence encodes CASRPISSGAYNEQFF.